The next 2 T cell receptor beta chains were all read from a single sample in a study of blood T cell repertoires in COVID-19. The assay was immunoSEQ multiplex PCR, and TCRdb's table has in-frame clones only and misses some. The sample lists about 310,000 clones, around 90% seen once, with approximately 5.5% in the top ten. Sequenced material: PBMCs or T cells enriched from blood (not recorded which). All receptors derive from a man between 60 and 70 years old who had recovered from COVID-19.

The chain has TRBV5-1 and TRBJ1-1; 11 nucleotides match TRBD1. J gave up 0 bases and V 0 bases, and 7 bases lay outside the gene matches. The CDR3 covers 18 residues. Germline V gene sequence: CDR1 SGHRS, CDR2 YFSETQ. CDR3 sequence reads: CASSLGTGGRLMNTEAFF. The CDR3 DNA is TGCGCCAGCAGCTTGGGGACAGGGGGCCGGCTTATGAACACTGAAGCTTTCTTT.

This clone came up once. The chain joins TRBV19 to TRBJ2-7; 9 bases are shared with TRBD2. In germline, CDR1 is LNHDA, CDR2 SQIVND (reference sequence). The CDR3 contains 15 residues. V gave up 7 bases and J gave up 5 bases; unmatched junction bases: 12. The CDR3 loop reads CASKNSGSIMDEQYF. CDR3 sequence (DNA): TGTGCCAGTAAAAATAGCGGGAGTATAATGGACGAGCAGTACTTC.